The 20 T cell receptor beta chains in this list originate from one sample, sequenced in a study of cytomegalovirus exposure and HLA in healthy donors (dated by TCRdb to about 2017). Receptor amplification or capture employed the immunoSEQ multiplex PCR assay. A mixture of 60 forward primers for TCR Vbeta segments and 13 reverse primers for TCR Jbeta segments was used in the multiplex PCR. This is the immuneACCESS table as TCRdb keeps it, with only in-frame sequences that have V and J called. A part of the clones is gone; compared with another copy, unresolved V genes explain less than half, and the rest is unexplained. The sample yields fewer than 200,000 clones; approximately 77% were counted once. 1.3% to 1.5% of the sample belongs to the ten largest clones. The material sequenced was PBMCs. The receptors derive from a man in his late teens or twenties in good health and CMV-seronegative.

The rearrangement joins TRBV5-6 to TRBJ1-2; D is undetermined. V was shortened by 4 bases and J by 0 bases, with 10 bases between the two germline ends. The germline V gene encodes CDR1 SGHDT and CDR2 YYEEEE. The length of the CDR3 is 14 residues. Written as DNA, the CDR3 is TGTGCCAGCAGCGAGGTGGTCGCTAACTATGGCTACACCTTC. Translation: CASSEVVANYGYTF.

This rearrangement joins TRBV5-6 to TRBJ2-7; 7 bases match TRBD1. CDR1 SGHDT and CDR2 YYEEEE come from the germline V gene. The CDR3 runs to 15 residues. J was trimmed by 1 base and V by 3 bases; bases with no gene match: 7. CDR3 sequence: CASSSPDRPSYEQYF. The CDR3 DNA follows: TGTGCCAGCAGCTCACCGGACAGGCCTTCCTACGAGCAGTACTTC.

This chain connects TRBV28 to TRBJ2-7; tentative D call: TRBD2 (6 bases). Trimming shortened V by 8 bases and J by 2 bases, and 13 bases separated the two germline ends. This CDR3 has 13 residues. Germline V gene lookup returns CDR1 MDHEN and CDR2 SYDVKM. The CDR3 DNA sequence: TGTGCCAGCCGGGACTCAACCACCTACGAGCAGTACTTC. This codes for CASRDSTTYEQYF.

The chain has TRBV7-8 and TRBJ1-2; D is perhaps TRBD1 (5 bases). The CDR3 is 13 amino acids. The germline V and J ends were trimmed by 2 bases and 8 bases, with 12 bases remaining between them. Germline V lookup: CDR1 SGHVS, CDR2 FQNEAQ. The CDR3 DNA follows: TGTGCCAGCAGCTTATCAGGGCTCGAGGGCTACACCTTC. Residues: CASSLSGLEGYTF. The complete variable domain, with remaining parts taken from reference TRBV7-8 and TRBJ1-2, reads GAGVSQSPRYKVAKRGQDVALRCDPISGHVSLFWYQQALGQGPEFLTYFQNEAQLDKSGLPSDRFFAERPEGSVSTLKIQRTQQEDSAVYLCASSLSGLEGYTFGSGTRLTVV.

The chain has TRBV13 and TRBJ2-5; 8 positions match TRBD2. Looked up from germline, CDR1 is PRHDT and CDR2 is FYEKMQ (reference sequence). With V trimmed by 5 bases and J by 1 base, 3 bases remained unmatched. This CDR3 region has 14 residues. CDR3 residues: CASSAGGGQETQYF. The CDR3 DNA reads as TGTGCCAGCAGCGCCGGGGGGGGCCAAGAGACCCAGTACTTC. The variable domain in full, with the rest retrieved from reference TRBV13 and TRBJ2-5, is AAGVIQSPRHLIKEKRETATLKCYPIPRHDTVYWYQQGPGQDPQFLISFYEKMQSDKGSIPDRFSAQQFSDYHSELNMSSLELGDSALYFCASSAGGGQETQYFGPGTRLLVL.

The V call is TRBV5-1, the J call TRBJ1-5; 7 bases align to TRBD1. The length of the CDR3 is 15 residues. Germline V gene data show CDR1 as SGHRS and CDR2 as YFSETQ. Germline trimming cut 4 bases from V and 5 bases from J; bases unmatched to any gene: 9. The CDR3 region has the DNA TGCGCCAGCAGCCCTGTCCCCGGGACAGATCAGCCCCAGCATTTT. It codes for CASSPVPGTDQPQHF.

The chain joins TRBV11-3 to TRBJ2-3; 7 bases agree with TRBD2. Germline CDR1 is SGHNT and CDR2 is YENEEA. The CDR3 runs 14 residues. Trimming cost V 2 bases and J 1 base; bases outside gene matches: 0. CDR3 amino acids: CASSLSGGTDTQYF. As DNA, the CDR3 is TGTGCCAGCAGCTTAAGCGGGGGCACAGATACGCAGTATTTT. The entire variable domain, with the rest obtained from reference TRBV11-3 and TRBJ2-3, is as follows: EAGVVQSPRYKIIEKKQPVAFWCNPISGHNTLYWYLQNLGQGPELLIRYENEEAVDDSQLPKDRFSAERLKGVDSTLKIQPAELGDSAVYLCASSLSGGTDTQYFGPGTRLTVL.

The chain joins TRBV1 to TRBJ2-3; the table calls TRBD1, which could not be checked here. TRBV1 is a pseudogene segment. The CDR3 has 21 amino acids. CDR3 protein: CTSSLLAGSTGTGSQGDTQYF. The CDR3 DNA reads TGCACCAGCAGCCTACTCGCGGGGTCCACCGGGACAGGGTCCCAGGGAGATACGCAGTATTTT.

The chain is built from TRBV2 and TRBJ1-2; 10 bases map to TRBD1. Trimming at V came to 8 bases and at J to 8 bases, leaving 2 bases not matched to a gene. CDR3 length: 11 amino acids. Germline lookup yields CDR1 SNHLY and CDR2 FYNNEI. The CDR3 bases are TGTGCCAGCGGGACAGGGGACGGCTACACCTTC. This codes for CASGTGDGYTF.

This rearrangement joins TRBV2 to TRBJ2-7; 7 nucleotides line up with TRBD2. The trim removed 10 bases at V and 5 bases at J, leaving 20 bases unmatched. CDR1 is SNHLY and CDR2 is FYNNEI in the germline V gene. The CDR3 is 16 amino acids. Written as DNA, the CDR3 is TGTGCCACCCAGCGGGACGATCAGCGGGAAAGGGACGAGCAGTACTTC. This gives the protein CATQRDDQRERDEQYF.

J is TRBJ1-2 and V is TRBV19, with TRBD1 identical over 9 bases. The germline V gene encodes CDR1 LNHDA and CDR2 SQIVND (reference sequence). V shed 1 base and J 4 bases; nucleotides not matched to a gene: 4. The CDR3 contains 15 residues. DNA for the CDR3: TGTGCCAGTAGTATAGTAGGGACAGGGACCTATGGCTACACCTTC. It yields the protein CASSIVGTGTYGYTF. Supplemented by reference TRBV19 and TRBJ1-2, the full variable domain reads DGGITQSPKYLFRKEGQNVTLSCEQNLNHDAMYWYRQDPGQGLRLIYYSQIVNDFQKGDIAEGYSVSREKKESFPLTVTSAQKNPTAFYLCASSIVGTGTYGYTFGSGTRLTVV.

V gene TRBV5-1 combines with J gene TRBJ2-7, with D possibly being TRBD2 (5 bases). The CDR3 totals 13 residues. Germline V gives CDR1 SGHRS, CDR2 YFSETQ. V was clipped by 2 bases and J by 3 bases, with 9 bases between them. Here the CDR3 DNA reads TGCGCCAGCAGCTTCGGACTTCACTACGAGCAGTACTTC. This gives the protein CASSFGLHYEQYF.

The J gene is TRBJ1-1, the V gene TRBV28; a possible D gene is TRBD1 (5 bases). The CDR3 covers 15 residues. From germline, CDR1 is MDHEN and CDR2 SYDVKM. V was shortened by 5 bases and J by 4 bases, with 17 bases between the two germline ends. CDR3 amino acids: CASSPGRGLSTEAFF. The DNA for the CDR3 is TGTGCCAGCAGTCCGGGGCGGGGTTTGAGCACTGAAGCTTTCTTT.

The chain joins TRBV18 to TRBJ2-7; 8 bases line up with TRBD1. The J segment lost 2 bases and the V segment lost 3 bases, leaving 6 bases of the junction unmatched. Germline lookup yields CDR1 KGHSH and CDR2 LQKENI. CDR3 size: 15 residues. CDR3 protein: CASSPDHRGTYEQYF. The CDR3 region has the DNA TGTGCCAGCTCACCTGACCACAGGGGGACCTACGAGCAGTACTTC.

The genes are TRBV6-1 and TRBJ1-1, with TRBD1 matching 9 bases. J gave up 3 bases and V 6 bases, and 5 bases lay outside the gene matches. The germline V gene has CDR1 MNHNS and CDR2 SASEGT. The CDR3 contains 14 residues. The DNA for the CDR3 is TGTGCCAGCAGCGAACAGGGGGCTGACACTGAAGCTTTCTTT. Translating gives CASSEQGADTEAFF.

The chain links TRBV6-1 to TRBJ2-7; 16 nucleotides align to TRBD2. Trimming took 3 bases from V and 5 from J; bases not matched to a gene: 16. Germline V CDR1 and CDR2: MNHNS, SASEGT. The CDR3 totals 20 residues. The CDR3 here is CASSDIPGLAGGMVSDEQYF. The CDR3 nucleotides read TGTGCCAGCAGTGACATCCCGGGACTAGCGGGAGGGATGGTTTCGGACGAGCAGTACTTC.

V is TRBV10-3 and J is TRBJ1-1, with 7 bases identical to TRBD1. Trimming at V came to 7 bases and at J to 4 bases, leaving 6 bases not matched to a gene. The germline CDR1 and CDR2 sequences are ENHRY and SYGVKD. The CDR3 is made up of 13 amino acids. The CDR3 DNA reads TGTGCCATCACCAGACAGGGAGGCACTGAAGCTTTCTTT. Translating it yields CAITRQGGTEAFF.

This clone was seen ten or more times. The chain uses TRBV18 and TRBJ1-3, with no clear D. The CDR3 is 12 residues long. V dropped 10 bases and J dropped 2 bases, with 9 bases sitting between them. The V gene's germline CDR1 is KGHSH and CDR2 LQKENI. In DNA form, the CDR3 reads TGTGCCACCCATCCCCCTGGAAACACCATATATTTT. This codes for CATHPPGNTIYF.

This clone came up a few times. The chain employs TRBV4-3 and TRBJ2-7, with 11 nucleotides matching TRBD2. Trimming cost V 4 bases and J 3 bases; bases outside gene matches: 5. CDR3 size: 15 residues. Germline V gene lookup returns CDR1 LGHNA and CDR2 YSLEER. Here the CDR3 DNA reads TGCGCCAGCAGCCGAGAGACTAGCGGGAACTACGAGCAGTACTTC. Translation gives CASSRETSGNYEQYF.

The chain links TRBV7-2 to TRBJ2-3, with TRBD2 matching 12 bases. V lost 6 bases, J lost 4 bases, and 2 bases stayed unmatched. Germline-derived CDR1 and CDR2 are SGHTA and FQGNSA. The CDR3 length is 14 residues. The CDR3 DNA follows: TGTGCCAGCAGAACTAGCGGGGGGCCAGATACGCAGTATTTT. The encoded protein is CASRTSGGPDTQYF. Drawing the rest from reference TRBV7-2 and TRBJ2-3, the complete variable domain is GAGVSQSPSNKVTEKGKDVELRCDPISGHTALYWYRQSLGQGLEFLIYFQGNSAPDKSGLPSDRFSAERTGGSVSTLTIQRTQQEDSAVYLCASRTSGGPDTQYFGPGTRLTVL.